This T cell receptor (beta chain) emerged from a study of OX40 agonist ivuxolimab in advanced cancers. Whole-study context: Patients were infused with ivuxolimab every 2 weeks at 0.01 to 10 mg/kg.

On this clone: The antigen is undetermined.

Study-level findings and limits: Individuals who were partial responders at 0.1-3.0 mg/kg had clonal expansion that ranked among the lowest. Expanded clones tended on average to be more numerous among CD8+ T cells than CD4+. Certain nonresponding patients likewise had low normalized T-cell clonal expansion.

Clones were sequenced by immunoSEQ multiplex PCR, and TCRdb holds only the in-frame ones, with some missing. The sample carries approximately 64,000 clones, roughly four fifths recorded once. The CDR3 is 16 residues long. V shed 3 bases and J 0 bases; nucleotides not matched to a gene: 1. Germline CDR1 reads SGHAT; CDR2 reads FQNNGV. The V gene is TRBV11-2, the J gene TRBJ2-3; TRBD2 agrees at 12 bases. This TCR derives from an adult with an advanced solid tumor such as melanoma, head and neck, liver or kidney cancer. This specimen consisted of CD4+ or CD8+ T cells sorted from blood, obtained in a trial of the OX40 agonist ivuxolimab. CDR3 bases: TGTGCCAGCAGCTTCGGACTAGCGGGAAGCACAGATACGCAGTATTTT. Protein product: CASSFGLAGSTDTQYF.